A selection of T cell receptor beta chains follows, all from one sample in a study of blood T cell repertoires in COVID-19. The data were produced by immunoSEQ multiplex PCR, yet TCRdb's version contains in-frame clones alone and is incomplete. The repertoire includes around 400,000 clones, around 87% of them detected once, and 10% sits in the top ten. The sample was peripheral blood. The origin of the receptors is a woman in her 30s with COVID-19, enrolled during active disease. CDR3s include the opening cysteine and the closing phenylalanine or tryptophan.

v_call	cdr3_aa
TRBV30	CAWRGPSLYTF
TRBV2	CASTDYGYTF
TRBV30	CAWSPPGQGAGETQYF
TRBV5-1	CASSWKTGTSTRGDTQYF
TRBV10-1	CASSERAGSAQYF
TRBV30	CAWSAGRLQETQYF
TRBV28	CASSGGQGWYNEQFF
TRBV11-2	CASSQGQGDQPQHF
TRBV30	CAWRRGGLQYNEQFF
TRBV6-1	CASSDGSRATYEQYF
TRBV7-2	CASSLGAGWNSPLHF
TRBV10-3	CAITTSSGGLLNYGYTF
TRBV5-6	CASSWIGLNGRDEQYF
TRBV20-1	CSAAQKDTQYF
TRBV2	CASYTRAGGITDTQYF
TRBV4-1	CASSQDERLWETQYF
TRBV5-5	CASSLSARAGGEKLFF
TRBV2	CASSNLQGFNEKLFF
TRBV30	CAWSTGTSGFYEQYF
TRBV2	CASSQTANTGELFF
TRBV4-1	CASSQKASGIETQYF
TRBV11-2	CASSPTRPQGNGYTF
TRBV5-1	CASSLVYFPTDTQYF
TRBV7-2	CASSSHRLAGVGNEQFF
TRBV6-4	CASSDSGSPNYGYTF
TRBV27	CASSLTSGRGQYF
TRBV30	CAWKGLKNTGELFF
TRBV4-2	CASTQDRGSYEQYF
TRBV10-3	CAIMRDRRPYEQYF
TRBV6-1	CASSLQSNYGYTF
TRBV7-2	CASSWAPLGGNNTQYF
TRBV19	CASSISRGRSTDTQYF
TRBV4-3	CASSQDVWGRAREQYF
TRBV7-2	CASSLEAGGGTGELFF
TRBV27	CASSWGLTGQGVYGYTF
TRBV19	CASSILGRANQPQHF
TRBV5-5	CASSEWTPEGNEQYF
TRBV6-6	CASSSRDYNEQFF
TRBV6-6	CASSSRGLYNSPLHF
TRBV5-4	CASSLSPGGNQPQHF
TRBV13	CASSPAGGRTDTQYF
TRBV30	CAWSVLAGETQYF
TRBV11-2	CASSPIGLRLVEQYF
TRBV2	CASSMEGEETQYF
TRBV28	CASTLTSPSEQYF
TRBV5-4	CASSSPTGLAGGGEQFF
TRBV7-3	CASSPVGGARPDTQYF
TRBV7-9	CASSPQGGGRVTDTQYF
TRBV28	CASSTTGGTYEQYF
TRBV2	CASSAGLVDYEQYF
TRBV28	CASSFLRGTSGRLRAIAKNIQYF
TRBV19	CASSSPDREGDTQYF
TRBV10-3	CAISVSGNQPQHF
TRBV29-1	CSVLGTGGEKLFF
TRBV10-3	CAISESTGGVLTDTQYF